What follows describes a single T cell receptor (beta chain). Its antigen is as yet unknown. This PCR relied on a set of 60 Vbeta primers and 13 Jbeta primers. Assay used: immunoSEQ multiplex PCR; TCRdb lists only in-frame clones, some missing. The sample lists approximately 130,000 clones, 75% occurring once. The data derive from a study of cytomegalovirus exposure and HLA in healthy donors. Findings of the study overall: The authors considered a cluster of highly shared sequence variants likely to be a sequencing artifact. Approximately 17,000 TCR beta sequences were associated with HLA alleles at 0.05 false discovery rate in a later analysis.

V lost 1 base, J lost 0 bases, and 4 bases lay in between. Germline lookup yields CDR1 SGHTA and CDR2 FQGNSA. The CDR3 has 13 residues. The sequence came from a young man in good health and CMV-seronegative. The chain has TRBV7-2 and TRBJ2-7, with D hard to call. Sequenced: PBMCs. The CDR3 region has the DNA TGTGCCAGCAGCTTAGTGAGCTCCTACGAGCAGTACTTC. Translation gives CASSLVSSYEQYF.